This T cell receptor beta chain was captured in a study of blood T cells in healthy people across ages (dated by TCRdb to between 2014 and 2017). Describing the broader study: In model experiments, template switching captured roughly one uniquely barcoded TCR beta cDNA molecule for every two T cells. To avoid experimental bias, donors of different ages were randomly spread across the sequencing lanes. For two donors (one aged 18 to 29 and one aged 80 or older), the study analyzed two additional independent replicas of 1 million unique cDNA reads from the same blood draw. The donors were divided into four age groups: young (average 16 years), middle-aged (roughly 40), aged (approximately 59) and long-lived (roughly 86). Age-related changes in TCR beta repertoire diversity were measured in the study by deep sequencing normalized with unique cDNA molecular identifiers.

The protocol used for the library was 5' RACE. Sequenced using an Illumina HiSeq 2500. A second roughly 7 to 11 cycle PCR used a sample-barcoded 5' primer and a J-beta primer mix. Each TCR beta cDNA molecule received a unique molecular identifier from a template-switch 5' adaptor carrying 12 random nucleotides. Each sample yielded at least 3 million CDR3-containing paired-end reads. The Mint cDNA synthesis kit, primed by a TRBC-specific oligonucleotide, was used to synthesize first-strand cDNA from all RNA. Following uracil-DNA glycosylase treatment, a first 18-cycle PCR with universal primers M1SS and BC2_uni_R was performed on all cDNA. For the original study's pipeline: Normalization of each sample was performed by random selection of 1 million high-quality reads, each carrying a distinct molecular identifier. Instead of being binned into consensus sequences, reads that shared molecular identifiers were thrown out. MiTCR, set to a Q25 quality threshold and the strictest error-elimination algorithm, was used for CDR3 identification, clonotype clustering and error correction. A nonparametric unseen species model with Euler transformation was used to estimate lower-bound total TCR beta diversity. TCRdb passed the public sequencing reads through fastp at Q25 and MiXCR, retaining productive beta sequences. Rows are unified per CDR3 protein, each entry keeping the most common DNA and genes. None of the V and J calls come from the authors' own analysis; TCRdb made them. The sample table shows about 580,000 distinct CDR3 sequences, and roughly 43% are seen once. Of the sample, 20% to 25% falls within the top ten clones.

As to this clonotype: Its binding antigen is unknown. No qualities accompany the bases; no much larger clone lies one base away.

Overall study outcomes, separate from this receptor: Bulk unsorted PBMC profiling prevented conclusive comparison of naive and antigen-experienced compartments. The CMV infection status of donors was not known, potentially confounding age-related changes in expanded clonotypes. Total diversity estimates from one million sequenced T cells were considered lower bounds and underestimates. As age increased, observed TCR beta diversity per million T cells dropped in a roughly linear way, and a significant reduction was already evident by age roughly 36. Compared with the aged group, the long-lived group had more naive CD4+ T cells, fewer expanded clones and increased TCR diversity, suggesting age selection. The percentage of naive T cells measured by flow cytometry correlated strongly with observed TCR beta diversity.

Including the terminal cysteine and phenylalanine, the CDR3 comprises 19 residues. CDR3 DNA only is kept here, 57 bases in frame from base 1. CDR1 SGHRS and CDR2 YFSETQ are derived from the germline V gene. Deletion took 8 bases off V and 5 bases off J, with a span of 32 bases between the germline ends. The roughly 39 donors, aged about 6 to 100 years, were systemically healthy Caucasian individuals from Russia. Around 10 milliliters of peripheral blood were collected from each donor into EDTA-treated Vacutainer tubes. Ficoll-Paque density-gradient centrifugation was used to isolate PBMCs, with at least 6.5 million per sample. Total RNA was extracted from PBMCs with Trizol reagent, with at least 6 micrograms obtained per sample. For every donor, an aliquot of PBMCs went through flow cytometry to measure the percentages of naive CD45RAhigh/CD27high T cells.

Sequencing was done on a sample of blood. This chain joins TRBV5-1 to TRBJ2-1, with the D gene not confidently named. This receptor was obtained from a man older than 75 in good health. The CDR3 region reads CARNAPTNTMAPVHNEQFF. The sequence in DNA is TGCGCCAGGAACGCACCAACCAACACCATGGCTCCGGTACACAATGAGCAGTTCTTC.